This TCR beta chain was captured in a study of T cell changes during pregnancy in multiple sclerosis. Libraries were prepared by immunoSEQ multiplex PCR; TCRdb keeps only in-frame clonotypes and omits some of them. The sample contains more than 55,000 clones, under 95% of which appear only once. With 2 bases removed from V and 7 bases from J, the gap between germline ends came to 12 bases. CDR3 length: 14 amino acids. Looked up from germline, CDR1 is LNHDA and CDR2 is SQIVND (reference sequence). The chain has TRBV19 and TRBJ1-5; D is perhaps TRBD1 (5 bases). The sample was peripheral blood, taken in the second trimester of pregnancy. This TCR derives from a female donor with multiple sclerosis, enrolled in a pregnancy study. The CDR3 DNA follows: TGTGCCAGTAGTATAAAGGGGTTCCGCCAGCCCCAGCATTTT. Amino acids: CASSIKGFRQPQHF.